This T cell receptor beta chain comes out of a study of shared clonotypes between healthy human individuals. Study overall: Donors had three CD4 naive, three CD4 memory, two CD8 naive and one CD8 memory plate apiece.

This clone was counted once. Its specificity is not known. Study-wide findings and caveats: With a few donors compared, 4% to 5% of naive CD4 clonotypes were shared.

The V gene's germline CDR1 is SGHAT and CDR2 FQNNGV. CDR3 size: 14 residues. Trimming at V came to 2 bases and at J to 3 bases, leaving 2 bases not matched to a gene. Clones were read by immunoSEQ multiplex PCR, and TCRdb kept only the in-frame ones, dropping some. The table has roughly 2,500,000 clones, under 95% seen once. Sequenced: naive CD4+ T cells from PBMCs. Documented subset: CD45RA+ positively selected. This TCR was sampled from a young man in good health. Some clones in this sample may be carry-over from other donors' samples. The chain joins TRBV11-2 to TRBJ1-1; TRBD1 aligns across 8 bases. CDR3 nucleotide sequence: TGTGCCAGCAGCTTACAGGGGGCGTACACTGAAGCTTTCTTT. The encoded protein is CASSLQGAYTEAFF.